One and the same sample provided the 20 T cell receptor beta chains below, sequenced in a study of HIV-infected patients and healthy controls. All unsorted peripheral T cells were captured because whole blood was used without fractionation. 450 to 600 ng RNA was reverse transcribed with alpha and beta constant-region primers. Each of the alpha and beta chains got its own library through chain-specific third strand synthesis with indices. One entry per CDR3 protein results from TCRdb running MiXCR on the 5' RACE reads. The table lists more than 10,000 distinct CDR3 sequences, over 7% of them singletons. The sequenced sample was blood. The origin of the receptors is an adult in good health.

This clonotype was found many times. As DNA, the CDR3 is TGTGCCAGCACTCCCAGAGGGGAAAGGTCCGGGGCCAACGTCCTGACTTTC. Translated, it gives CASTPRGERSGANVLTF. The chain carries TRBV6-1 and TRBJ2-6, with D perhaps assigned TRBD1 or TRBD2 (5 bases each). This CDR3 region has 17 residues. V was pared by 7 bases and J by 4 bases, with 20 bases between. CDR1 and CDR2 (germline): MNHNS, SASEGT.

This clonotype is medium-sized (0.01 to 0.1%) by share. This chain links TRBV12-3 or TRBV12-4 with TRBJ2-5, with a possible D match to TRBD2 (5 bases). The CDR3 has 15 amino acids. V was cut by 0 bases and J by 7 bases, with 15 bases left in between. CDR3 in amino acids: CASSLAFGVWGTQYF. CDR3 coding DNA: TGTGCCAGCAGTTTAGCTTTCGGGGTTTGGGGGACCCAGTACTTC.

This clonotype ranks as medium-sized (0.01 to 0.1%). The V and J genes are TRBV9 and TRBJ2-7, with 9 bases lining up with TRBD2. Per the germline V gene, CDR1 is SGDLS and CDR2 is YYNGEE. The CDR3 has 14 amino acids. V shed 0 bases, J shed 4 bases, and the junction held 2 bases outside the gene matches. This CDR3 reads CASSVGLADYEQYF. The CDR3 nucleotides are TGTGCCAGCAGCGTAGGACTAGCGGATTACGAGCAGTACTTC.

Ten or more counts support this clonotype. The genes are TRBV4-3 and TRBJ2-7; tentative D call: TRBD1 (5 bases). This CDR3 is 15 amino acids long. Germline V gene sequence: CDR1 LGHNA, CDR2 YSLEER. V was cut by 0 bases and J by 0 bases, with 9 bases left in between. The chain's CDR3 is CASSQDLGVSYEQYF. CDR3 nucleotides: TGCGCCAGCAGCCAAGATCTAGGGGTCTCCTACGAGCAGTACTTC.

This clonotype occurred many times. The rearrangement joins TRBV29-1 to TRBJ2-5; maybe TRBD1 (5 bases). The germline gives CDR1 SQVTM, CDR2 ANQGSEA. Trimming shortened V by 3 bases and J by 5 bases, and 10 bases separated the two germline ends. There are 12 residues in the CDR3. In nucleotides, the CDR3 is TGCAGCGTTGACAGGGTTGAGGAGACCCAGTACTTC. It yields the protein CSVDRVEETQYF.

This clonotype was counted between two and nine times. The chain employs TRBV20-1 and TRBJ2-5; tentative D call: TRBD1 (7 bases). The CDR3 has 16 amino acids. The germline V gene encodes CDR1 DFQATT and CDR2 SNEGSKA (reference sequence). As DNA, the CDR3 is TGCAGCCACGCCTCCTTAGGGGGCGGGATAGGGGAGACCCAGTACTTC. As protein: CSHASLGGGIGETQYF.

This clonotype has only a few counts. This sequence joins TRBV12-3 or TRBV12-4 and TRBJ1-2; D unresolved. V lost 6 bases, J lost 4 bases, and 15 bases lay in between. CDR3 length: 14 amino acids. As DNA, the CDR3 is TGTGCCAGCAGCCCCCAGGCTTCCGGCTATGGCTACACCTTC. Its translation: CASSPQASGYGYTF.

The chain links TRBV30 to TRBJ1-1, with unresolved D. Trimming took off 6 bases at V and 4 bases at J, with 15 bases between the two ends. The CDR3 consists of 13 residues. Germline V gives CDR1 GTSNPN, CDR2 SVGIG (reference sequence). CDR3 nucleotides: TGTGCCTGTAACAGAGCCCTGGGCACTGAAGCTTTCTTT. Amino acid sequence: CACNRALGTEAFF. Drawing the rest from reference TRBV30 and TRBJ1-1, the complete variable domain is SQTIHQWPATLVQPVGSPLSLECTVEGTSNPNLYWYRQAAGRGLQLLFYSVGIGQISSEVPQNLSASRPQDRQFILSSKKLLLSDSGFYLCACNRALGTEAFFGQGTRLTVV.

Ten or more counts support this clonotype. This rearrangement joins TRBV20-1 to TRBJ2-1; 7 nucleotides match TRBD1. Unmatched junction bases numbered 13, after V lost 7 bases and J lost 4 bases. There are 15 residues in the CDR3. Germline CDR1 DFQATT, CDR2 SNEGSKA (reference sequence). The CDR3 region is CSGSIGTVEYNEQFF. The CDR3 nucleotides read TGCAGTGGTAGTATCGGGACAGTTGAATACAATGAGCAGTTCTTC.

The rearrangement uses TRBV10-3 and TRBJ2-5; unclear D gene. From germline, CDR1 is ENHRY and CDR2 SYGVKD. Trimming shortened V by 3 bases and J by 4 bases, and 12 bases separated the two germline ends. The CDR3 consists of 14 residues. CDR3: CAISDPLTGETQYF. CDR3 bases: TGTGCCATCAGTGATCCCCTGACCGGAGAGACCCAGTACTTC.

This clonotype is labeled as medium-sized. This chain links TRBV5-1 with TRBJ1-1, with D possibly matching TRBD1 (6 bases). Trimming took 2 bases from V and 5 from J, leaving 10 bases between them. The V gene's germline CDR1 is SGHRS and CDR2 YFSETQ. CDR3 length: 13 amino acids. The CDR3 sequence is CASSLAGDTEAFF. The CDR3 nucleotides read TGCGCCAGCAGCTTAGCAGGGGATACTGAAGCTTTCTTT.

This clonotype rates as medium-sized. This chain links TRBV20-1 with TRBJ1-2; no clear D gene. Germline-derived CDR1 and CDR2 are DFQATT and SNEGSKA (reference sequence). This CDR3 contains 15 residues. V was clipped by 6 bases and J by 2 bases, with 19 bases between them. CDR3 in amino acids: CSAPPVGQINYGYTF. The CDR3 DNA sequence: TGCAGTGCCCCCCCCGTTGGGCAAATAAACTATGGCTACACCTTC.

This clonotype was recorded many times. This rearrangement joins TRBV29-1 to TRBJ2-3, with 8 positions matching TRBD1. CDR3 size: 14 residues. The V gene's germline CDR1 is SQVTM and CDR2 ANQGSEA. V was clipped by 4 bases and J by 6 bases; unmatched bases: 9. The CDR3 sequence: CSVAETGAADTQYF. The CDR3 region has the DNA TGCAGCGTTGCCGAGACAGGGGCTGCCGATACGCAGTATTTT.

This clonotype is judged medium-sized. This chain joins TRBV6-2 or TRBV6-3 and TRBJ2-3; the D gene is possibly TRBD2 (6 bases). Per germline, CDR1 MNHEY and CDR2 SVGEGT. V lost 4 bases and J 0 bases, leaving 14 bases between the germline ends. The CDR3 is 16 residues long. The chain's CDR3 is CASSSWDFPSTDTQYF. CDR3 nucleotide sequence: TGTGCCAGCAGTTCCTGGGACTTCCCTAGCACAGATACGCAGTATTTT.

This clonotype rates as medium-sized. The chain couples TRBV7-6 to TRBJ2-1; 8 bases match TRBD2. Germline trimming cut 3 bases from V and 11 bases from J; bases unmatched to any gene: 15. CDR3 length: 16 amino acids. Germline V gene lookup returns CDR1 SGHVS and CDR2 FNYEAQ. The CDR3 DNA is TGTGCCAGCAGCTTTAGTGGCGGGAGGCCGCCAGGGAAGCAGTTCTTC. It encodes CASSFSGGRPPGKQFF.

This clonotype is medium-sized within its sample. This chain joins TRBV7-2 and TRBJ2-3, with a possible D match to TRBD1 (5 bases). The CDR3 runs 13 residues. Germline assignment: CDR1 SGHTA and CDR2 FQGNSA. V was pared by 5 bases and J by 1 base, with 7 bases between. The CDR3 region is CASSLTGTDTQYF. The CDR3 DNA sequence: TGTGCCAGCAGCCTGACAGGCACAGATACGCAGTATTTT. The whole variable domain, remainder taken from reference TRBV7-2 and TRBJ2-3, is GAGVSQSPSNKVTEKGKDVELRCDPISGHTALYWYRQSLGQGLEFLIYFQGNSAPDKSGLPSDRFSAERTGGSVSTLTIQRTQQEDSAVYLCASSLTGTDTQYFGPGTRLTVL.

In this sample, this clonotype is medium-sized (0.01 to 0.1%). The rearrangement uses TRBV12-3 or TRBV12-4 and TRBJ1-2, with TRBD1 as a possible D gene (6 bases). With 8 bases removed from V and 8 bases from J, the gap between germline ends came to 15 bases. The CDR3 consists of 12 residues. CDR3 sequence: CASFSPGEGYTF. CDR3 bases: TGTGCCAGCTTCTCACCAGGGGAGGGCTACACCTTC.

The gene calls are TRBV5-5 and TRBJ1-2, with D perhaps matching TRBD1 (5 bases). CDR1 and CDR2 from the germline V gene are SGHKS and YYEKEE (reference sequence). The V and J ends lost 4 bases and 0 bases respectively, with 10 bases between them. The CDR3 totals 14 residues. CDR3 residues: CASSDGTANYGYTF. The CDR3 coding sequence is TGTGCCAGCAGCGATGGGACGGCTAACTATGGCTACACCTTC.

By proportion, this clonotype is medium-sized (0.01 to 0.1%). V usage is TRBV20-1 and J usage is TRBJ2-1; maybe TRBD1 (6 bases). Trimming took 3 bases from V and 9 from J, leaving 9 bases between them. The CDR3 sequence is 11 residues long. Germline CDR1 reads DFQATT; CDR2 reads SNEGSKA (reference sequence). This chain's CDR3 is CSASLRGEQFF. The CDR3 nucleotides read TGCAGTGCTAGTCTCAGGGGTGAGCAGTTCTTC.

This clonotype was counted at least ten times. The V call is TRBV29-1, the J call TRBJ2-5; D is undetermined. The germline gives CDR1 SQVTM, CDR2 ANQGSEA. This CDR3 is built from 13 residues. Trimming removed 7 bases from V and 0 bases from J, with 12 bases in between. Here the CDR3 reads CSARPADQETQYF. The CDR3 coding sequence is TGCAGCGCCCGCCCGGCGGACCAAGAGACCCAGTACTTC.